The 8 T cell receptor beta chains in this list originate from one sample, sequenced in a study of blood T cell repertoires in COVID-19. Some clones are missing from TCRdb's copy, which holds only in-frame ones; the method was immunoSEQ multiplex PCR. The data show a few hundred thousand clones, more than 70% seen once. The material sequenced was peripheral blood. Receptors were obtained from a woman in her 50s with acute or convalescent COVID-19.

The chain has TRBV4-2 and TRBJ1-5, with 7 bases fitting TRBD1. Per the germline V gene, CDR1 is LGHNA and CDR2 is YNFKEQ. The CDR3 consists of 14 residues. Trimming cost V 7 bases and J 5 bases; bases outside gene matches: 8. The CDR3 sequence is CASTPRQGDQPQHF. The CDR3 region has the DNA TGTGCCAGCACCCCACGACAGGGTGATCAGCCCCAGCATTTT.

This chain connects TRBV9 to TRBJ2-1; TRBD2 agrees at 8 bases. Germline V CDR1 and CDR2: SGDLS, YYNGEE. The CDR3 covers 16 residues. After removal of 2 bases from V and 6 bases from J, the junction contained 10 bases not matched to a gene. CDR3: CASSVQLAARVNEQFF. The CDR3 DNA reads TGTGCCAGCAGCGTTCAACTAGCGGCGAGGGTCAATGAGCAGTTCTTC.

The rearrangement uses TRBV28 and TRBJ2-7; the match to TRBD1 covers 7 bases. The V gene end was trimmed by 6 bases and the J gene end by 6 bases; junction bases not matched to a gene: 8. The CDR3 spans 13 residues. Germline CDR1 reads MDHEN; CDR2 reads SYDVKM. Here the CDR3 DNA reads TGTGCCAGCAGACGACAGGGTACCTCCGAGCAGTACTTC. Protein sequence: CASRRQGTSEQYF.

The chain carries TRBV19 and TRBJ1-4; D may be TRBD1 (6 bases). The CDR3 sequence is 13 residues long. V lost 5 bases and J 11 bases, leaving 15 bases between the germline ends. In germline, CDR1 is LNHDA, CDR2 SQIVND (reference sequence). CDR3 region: CASSARGGHKLFF. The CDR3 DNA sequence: TGTGCCAGTAGTGCCCGGGGGGGACATAAACTGTTTTTT.

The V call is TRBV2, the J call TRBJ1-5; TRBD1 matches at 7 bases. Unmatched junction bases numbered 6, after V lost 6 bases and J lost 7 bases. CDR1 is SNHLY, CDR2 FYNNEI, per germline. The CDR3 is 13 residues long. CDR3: CASRRDSWQPQHF. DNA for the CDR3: TGTGCCAGCAGGAGGGACAGCTGGCAGCCCCAGCATTTT.

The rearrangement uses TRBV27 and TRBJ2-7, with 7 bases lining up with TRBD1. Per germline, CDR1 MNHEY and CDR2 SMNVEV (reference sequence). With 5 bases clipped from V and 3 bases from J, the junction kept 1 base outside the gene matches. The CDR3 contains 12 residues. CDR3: CASSRTGYEQYF. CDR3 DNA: TGTGCCAGCAGTCGGACAGGCTACGAGCAGTACTTC.

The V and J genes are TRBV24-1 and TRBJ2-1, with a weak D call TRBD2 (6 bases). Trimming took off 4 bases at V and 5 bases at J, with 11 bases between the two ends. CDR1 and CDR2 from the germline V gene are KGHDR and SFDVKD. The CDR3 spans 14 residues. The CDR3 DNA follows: TGTGCCACCAGTGACCCCGAGCGGGACAATGAGCAGTTCTTC. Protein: CATSDPERDNEQFF.

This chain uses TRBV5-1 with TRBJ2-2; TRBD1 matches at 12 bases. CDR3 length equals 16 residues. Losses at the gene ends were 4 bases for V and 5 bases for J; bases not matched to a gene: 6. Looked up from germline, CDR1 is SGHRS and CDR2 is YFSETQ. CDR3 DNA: TGCGCCAGCAGCCGGGGACAGGGGGCGCGTACCGGGGAGCTGTTTTTT. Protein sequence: CASSRGQGARTGELFF.